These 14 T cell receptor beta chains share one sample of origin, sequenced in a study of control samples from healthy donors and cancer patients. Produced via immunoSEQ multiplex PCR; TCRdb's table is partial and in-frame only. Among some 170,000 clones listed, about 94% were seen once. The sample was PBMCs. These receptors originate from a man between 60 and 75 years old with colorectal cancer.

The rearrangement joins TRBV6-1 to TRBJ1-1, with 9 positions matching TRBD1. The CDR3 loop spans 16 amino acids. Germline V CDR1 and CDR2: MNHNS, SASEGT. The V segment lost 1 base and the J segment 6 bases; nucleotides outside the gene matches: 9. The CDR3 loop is CASSEEPGQGLAEAFF. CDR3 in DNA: TGTGCCAGCAGTGAAGAGCCGGGACAGGGATTAGCTGAAGCTTTCTTT.

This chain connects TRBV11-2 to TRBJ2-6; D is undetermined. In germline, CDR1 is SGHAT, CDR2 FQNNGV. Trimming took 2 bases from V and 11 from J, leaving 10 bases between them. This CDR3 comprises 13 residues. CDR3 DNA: TGTGCCAGCAGCTTAAAGGTCGGCCACGTCCTGACTTTC. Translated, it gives CASSLKVGHVLTF. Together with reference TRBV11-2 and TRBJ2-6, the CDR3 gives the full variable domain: EAGVAQSPRYKIIEKRQSVAFWCNPISGHATLYWYQQILGQGPKLLIQFQNNGVVDDSQLPKDRFSAERLKGVDSTLKIQPAKLEDSAVYLCASSLKVGHVLTFGAGSRLTVL.

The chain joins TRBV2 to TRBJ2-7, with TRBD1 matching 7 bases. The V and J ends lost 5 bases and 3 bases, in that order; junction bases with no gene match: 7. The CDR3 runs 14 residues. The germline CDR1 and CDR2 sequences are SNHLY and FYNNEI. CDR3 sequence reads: CASSLGQDNYEQYF. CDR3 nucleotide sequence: TGTGCCAGCAGTTTAGGACAGGACAACTACGAGCAGTACTTC.

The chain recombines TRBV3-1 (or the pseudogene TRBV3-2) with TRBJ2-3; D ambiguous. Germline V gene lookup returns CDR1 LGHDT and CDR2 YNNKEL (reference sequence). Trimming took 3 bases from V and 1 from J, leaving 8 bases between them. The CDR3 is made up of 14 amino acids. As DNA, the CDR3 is TGTGCCAGCAGCCACGGGCTTCGCACAGATACGCAGTATTTT. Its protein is CASSHGLRTDTQYF.

The CDR3 here is CASSFGTGGQETQYF. In DNA form, the CDR3 reads TGTGCCAGCAGCTTTGGGACAGGGGGACAAGAGACCCAGTACTTC. The V call is TRBV5-6, the J call TRBJ2-5; TRBD1 aligns across 11 bases. Germline CDR1 and CDR2: SGHDT and YYEEEE. The CDR3 covers 15 residues. Losses at the gene ends were 2 bases for V and 2 bases for J; bases not matched to a gene: 2.

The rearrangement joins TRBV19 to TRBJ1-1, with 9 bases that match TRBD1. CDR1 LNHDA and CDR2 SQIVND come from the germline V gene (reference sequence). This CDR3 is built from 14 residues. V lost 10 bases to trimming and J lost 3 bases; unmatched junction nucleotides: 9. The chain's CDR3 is CATKRDRDDTEAFF. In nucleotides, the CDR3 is TGTGCCACAAAGAGGGACAGGGATGACACTGAAGCTTTCTTT.

In DNA form, the CDR3 reads TGTGCCAGCCGCGAAACAGGGGCAAGGAATTCACCCCTCCACTTT. Its translation: CASRETGARNSPLHF. The V gene is TRBV3-1 (or the pseudogene TRBV3-2), the J gene TRBJ1-6; 7 bases agree with TRBD1. The CDR3 sequence is 15 residues long. Losses at the gene ends were 8 bases for V and 7 bases for J; bases not matched to a gene: 11. Germline loops: CDR1 LGHDT, CDR2 YNNKEL (reference sequence).

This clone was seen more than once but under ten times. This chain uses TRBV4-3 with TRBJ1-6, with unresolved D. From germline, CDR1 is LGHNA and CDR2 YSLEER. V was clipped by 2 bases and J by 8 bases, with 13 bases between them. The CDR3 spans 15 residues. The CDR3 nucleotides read TGCGCCAGCAGCCAAAATAGGGAGTGGGATTCACCCCTCCACTTT. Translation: CASSQNREWDSPLHF.

CDR3 in DNA: TGTGCCAGCAGCCCCGGACAGAACACCGGGGAGCTGTTTTTT. Amino acid sequence: CASSPGQNTGELFF. The J gene is TRBJ2-2, the V gene TRBV7-2; TRBD1 is a possible D gene (5 bases). This CDR3 is built from 14 residues. Germline V lookup: CDR1 SGHTA, CDR2 FQGNSA. Trimming shortened V by 5 bases and J by 1 base, and 8 bases separated the two germline ends.

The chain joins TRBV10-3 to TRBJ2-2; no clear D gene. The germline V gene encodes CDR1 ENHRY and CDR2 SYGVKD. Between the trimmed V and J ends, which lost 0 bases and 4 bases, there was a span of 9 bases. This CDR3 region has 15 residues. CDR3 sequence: CAISESGSSTGELFF. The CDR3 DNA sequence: TGTGCCATCAGTGAGTCTGGCTCCTCCACCGGGGAGCTGTTTTTT.

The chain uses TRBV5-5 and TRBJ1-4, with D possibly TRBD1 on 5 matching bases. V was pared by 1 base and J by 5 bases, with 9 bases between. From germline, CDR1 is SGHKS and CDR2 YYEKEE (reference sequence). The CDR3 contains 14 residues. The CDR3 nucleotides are TGTGCCAGCAGCTTGAGTGGGGGGAATGAAAAACTGTTTTTT. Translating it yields CASSLSGGNEKLFF.

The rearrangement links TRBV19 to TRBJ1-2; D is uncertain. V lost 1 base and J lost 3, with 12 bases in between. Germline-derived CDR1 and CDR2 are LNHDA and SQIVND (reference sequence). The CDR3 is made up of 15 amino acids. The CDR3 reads CASSIGLQVDYGYTF. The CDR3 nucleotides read TGTGCCAGTAGTATAGGGTTGCAGGTCGACTATGGCTACACCTTC.

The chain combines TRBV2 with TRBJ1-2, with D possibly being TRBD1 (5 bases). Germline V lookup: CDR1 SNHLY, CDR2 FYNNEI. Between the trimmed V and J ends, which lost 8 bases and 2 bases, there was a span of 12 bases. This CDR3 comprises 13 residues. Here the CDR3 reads CASQRGMNYGYTF. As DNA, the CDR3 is TGTGCCAGCCAGAGGGGTATGAACTATGGCTACACCTTC.

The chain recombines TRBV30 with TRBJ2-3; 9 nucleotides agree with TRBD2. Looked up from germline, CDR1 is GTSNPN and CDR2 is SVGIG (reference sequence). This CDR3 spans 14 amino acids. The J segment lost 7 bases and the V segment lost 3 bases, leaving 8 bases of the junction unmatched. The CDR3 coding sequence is TGTGCCTGGAGGGTGGCGGGGGGGCTAAATACGCAGTATTTT. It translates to CAWRVAGGLNTQYF.